This T cell receptor (beta chain) originates from a study of cytomegalovirus exposure and HLA in healthy donors. At the level of the study: Researchers found that less than 90% of just under 400 genotyped donors fell within the Caucasian-associated ancestry cluster.

Overall study results and limits: Sequencing depth roughly uniform across donors was assumed in presence/absence analyses. It was reported in a later analysis that an Asian-associated ancestry cluster showed fewer N-insertions than the approximately 670-donor mean. Clonal expansion, a later analysis showed, was greater in HLA-associated TCR beta chains than in equally common others.

V lost 0 bases and J lost 0; bases outside the gene matches: 6. From germline, CDR1 is SGDLS and CDR2 YYNGEE. This CDR3 is 17 amino acids long. As to this clone: The antigen remains unidentified.

The PCR ran on 60 Vbeta and 13 Jbeta primers. The protocol was immunoSEQ multiplex PCR, while the TCRdb copy is restricted to in-frame clones and leaves out a portion. The sample lists 150,000 to 200,000 clones, 76% seen once, with around 1.6% in the top ten. The clonotype originates from a man in his late teens or twenties in good health and CMV-seronegative. The sequenced sample was PBMCs. The gene calls are TRBV9 and TRBJ2-1, with TRBD2 matching 7 bases. Here the CDR3 DNA reads TGTGCCAGCAGCGTAGTTCAGGGCGGGAGCTCCTACAATGAGCAGTTCTTC. This codes for CASSVVQGGSSYNEQFF.